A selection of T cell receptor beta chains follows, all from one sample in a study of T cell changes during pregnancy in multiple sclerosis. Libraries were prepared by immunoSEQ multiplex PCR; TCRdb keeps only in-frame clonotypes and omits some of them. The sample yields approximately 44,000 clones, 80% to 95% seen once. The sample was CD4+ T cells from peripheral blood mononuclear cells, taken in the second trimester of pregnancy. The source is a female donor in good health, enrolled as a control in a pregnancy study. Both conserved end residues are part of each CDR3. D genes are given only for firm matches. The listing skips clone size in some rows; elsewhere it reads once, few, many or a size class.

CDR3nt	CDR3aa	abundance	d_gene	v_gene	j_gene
TGTGCCAGCAGCTTAGCCCCCTGGCGGGGAACCAAGACAATGAGGCAGTTCTTC	CASSLAPWRGTKTMRQFF	NA	NA	TRBV11-2	TRBJ2-1
TGTGCCAGTAGTCCGGACAAGGGGAATGAGCAGTTCTTC	CASSPDKGNEQFF	NA	NA	TRBV19	TRBJ2-1
TGTGCCAGCAAAGGGGCCAGTTCTGGAAACACCATATATTTT	CASKGASSGNTIYF	once	NA	TRBV6-1	TRBJ1-3
TGCGCCAGCAGGCTCGGGGCTAGCGGGACCTACGAGCAGTACTTC	CASRLGASGTYEQYF	NA	TRBD2	TRBV5-1	TRBJ2-7
TGTGCCAGCAGCCAAGAACATCGGCTAGGGGTCCCTGGCTACACCTTC	CASSQEHRLGVPGYTF	NA	NA	TRBV4-2	TRBJ1-2
TGTGCCAGCAGGCCGCCGGGACAGGGTGGCACAGATACGCAGTATTTT	CASRPPGQGGTDTQYF	NA	TRBD1	TRBV5-4	TRBJ2-3
TGTGCCAGCTCACCACGAGGGTCGGCGGATGGCTACACCTTC	CASSPRGSADGYTF	once	NA	TRBV18	TRBJ1-2
TGCGCCAGCAGCGGGGGTAGCGGGACTAGCACAGATACGCAGTATTTT	CASSGGSGTSTDTQYF	NA	TRBD2	TRBV5-1	TRBJ2-3
TGTGCCAGCAGTCCGGGTCCAATGTGGACTAAGCATCAGCGACAGAACCAAGAGACCCAGTACTTC	CASSPGPMWTKHQRQNQETQYF	NA	NA	TRBV28	TRBJ2-5
TGTGCCACAGGTTTTTTCTCCTACGAGCAGTACTTC	CATGFFSYEQYF	NA	NA	TRBV6-1	TRBJ2-7
TGCGCCAGCAGCTTGGAGGGGTCTGCAGATACGCAGTATTTT	CASSLEGSADTQYF	NA	NA	TRBV5-1	TRBJ2-3
TGTGCCAGCAGCCCTAAGGAGACCCAGTACTTC	CASSPKETQYF	NA	NA	TRBV7-2	TRBJ2-5
TGTGCCAGCAGCAGGAAAGGACTAGCGGGGGGGAACACCGGGGAGCTGTTTTTT	CASSRKGLAGGNTGELFF	NA	NA	TRBV12-1	TRBJ2-2
TGTGCCAGCGCTTTAGGGACAGGATCGTCCTACGAGCAGTACTTC	CASALGTGSSYEQYF	NA	TRBD1	TRBV2	TRBJ2-7
TGTGCCAGCAGTTACTCGAGAACTAGCGGAACCTACGAGCAGTACTTC	CASSYSRTSGTYEQYF	NA	TRBD2	TRBV6-5	TRBJ2-7
TGTGCCAGCAGCTTAGTCGGACAGTACTATGGCTACACCTTC	CASSLVGQYYGYTF	NA	NA	TRBV7-2	TRBJ1-2
TGTGCCAGCAGTTACCAGCAGGGGAGAGGAAACACCATATATTTT	CASSYQQGRGNTIYF	NA	NA	TRBV6-5	TRBJ1-3
TGTGCCAGCAGGGTGGGCGTGGGGCAGGGGGCCACTGAAGCTTTCTTT	CASRVGVGQGATEAFF	NA	TRBD1	TRBV2	TRBJ1-1